The clone carrying this T cell receptor beta chain appeared many times. This entry is derived from a study of beta chain features in type 1 diabetes. The V gene's germline CDR1 is SGHRS and CDR2 YFSETQ. This CDR3 has 15 amino acids. Trimming took off 4 bases at V and 1 base at J, with 14 bases between the two ends. Reverse transcribing all isolated RNA meant expressed TCRB transcripts were sequenced. Repertoires were generated with immunoSEQ multiplex PCR, while TCRdb's copy carries only in-frame clones and drops some. The sample lists under 350,000 clones; around 7.3% were seen once. This clonotype was obtained from a woman younger than 30 in good health. The source material was central memory CD4+ T cells from blood. V gene TRBV5-1 combines with J gene TRBJ1-1; possibly TRBD1 for D (5 bases). The CDR3 sequence is CASSAQGAGNTEAFF. CDR3 bases: TGCGCCAGCAGCGCGCAAGGGGCCGGGAACACTGAAGCTTTCTTT.